The TCR beta chain under discussion was sequenced for a study of Ad26.COV2.S vaccination and SARS-CoV-2 variants (dated by TCRdb to about 2021). Looking at the study overall: Vaccine-arm donors were drawn from COV1001, a multicentre, randomized, double-blind, placebo-controlled phase I-IIa trial of Ad26.COV2.S in healthy adults. Ad26.COV2.S was administered intramuscularly at 5 x 10^10 or 1 x 10^11 viral particles, either as a single shot or as two shots given 56 days apart. Sequencing of the TCRbeta repertoire served to evaluate the specificity and breadth of SARS-CoV-2-reactive T cell receptors following Ad26.COV2.S vaccination. The TCR-sequenced set comprised approximately 32 samples: around 20 Ad26.COV2.S vaccine recipients, 5 placebo recipients and 8 SARS-CoV-2 convalescent individuals. Trial participants were randomized into five groups of five, in which low-dose or high-dose Ad26.COV2.S was given once or twice, or placebo was given on both occasions. Investigators did not know the trial group allocation while performing experiments and assessing outcomes. What the research found in general, with its limitations: The study lacked the statistical power to compare responses across vaccine doses or regimens. Substantial breadth of spike-specific CD8+ and CD4+ T cell responses was reported after vaccination. The authors noted that the TCR breadth and depth analyses may have underestimated total T cell responses. Higher spike-specific TCR breadth was observed in Ad26.COV2.S recipients than in placebo recipients (P = 0.0014). Vaccine and placebo recipients had comparable non-spike TCR breadth, which fits with the vaccine containing only spike.

TCRbeta CDR3 regions were sequenced with the immunoSEQ Assay. After extraction, genomic DNA underwent amplification by bias-controlled multiplex PCR, followed by high-throughput sequencing. On the study's bioinformatics: Collapsing and filtering of sequences were performed to quantify the absolute abundance of each unique TCRbeta CDR3 region. T cell fraction was estimated by normalization of TCRbeta template counts to usable DNA, with usable DNA being measured through amplification of reference genes present in all nucleated cells. Repertoire TCRs were annotated as SARS-CoV-2-specific when V gene, CDR3 amino acid sequence and J gene were exactly matched to a known reactive TCR set. MIRA supplied the reference SARS-CoV-2 TCR set, which was filtered for enrichment in COVID-19-positive ImmuneCODE repertoires so that public or cross-reactive TCRs were removed. Using the MIRA antigens, annotated TCRs were further analysed by specific ORF or by position within an ORF. Depth was the summed frequency of annotated unique rearrangements, while breadth was defined as annotated unique rearrangements over total unique productive rearrangements. TCR breadth was compared between groups using two-sided Wilcoxon rank-sum tests. The table was pulled from immuneACCESS by TCRdb, which kept in-frame rearrangements only. Such tables lose some clones; where checked, under half of the loss comes from unresolved V genes, and the rest has no known cause. The DNA was the basis for D and trimming; V, J and clone size are from that table. This sample gives fewer than 600,000 clones in total; about 88% of them show up just once. The ten largest account for 1.5% to 2% of the sample.

Sample treatment or condition, as interpreted from the label and publication: some 19 received Ad26.COV2.S at low or high dose, single or two shots; several received placebo; per-sample allocation not given. Repertoires of vaccine and placebo recipients were sequenced from samples collected on day 63 after the first injection. Cohort 1b enrolled about two dozen adults aged 18-55 years at a single site in Boston, USA, between 29 July and 7 August 2020. Ad26.COV2.S was a replication-incompetent adenovirus type 26 vector expressing a prefusion-stabilized SARS-CoV-2 spike protein from the original Wuhan strain. The CDR3 sequence holds 13 residues, the cysteine and phenylalanine included. Solely the CDR3 DNA is kept, with 39 bases framed from the first base. V is shortened by 3 bases, J by 6 bases, and the region joining them spans 11 bases. In regard to this clone: Its antigen specificity is not known. It has no much larger one-base neighbor in the sample; base qualities were not kept.

The material sequenced was peripheral blood, taken in a trial of Ad26.COV2.S vaccine versus placebo. The chain employs TRBV12-3 or TRBV12-4 and TRBJ1-2; the D segment could be TRBD1, given 5 matching bases. The source of this sequence is a person between 18 and 65 years old who received the Ad26.COV2.S COVID-19 vaccine or a placebo. The CDR3: CASSFSGGDGYTF. The DNA is as follows: TGTGCCAGCAGTTTCTCGGGGGGGGATGGCTACACCTTC.